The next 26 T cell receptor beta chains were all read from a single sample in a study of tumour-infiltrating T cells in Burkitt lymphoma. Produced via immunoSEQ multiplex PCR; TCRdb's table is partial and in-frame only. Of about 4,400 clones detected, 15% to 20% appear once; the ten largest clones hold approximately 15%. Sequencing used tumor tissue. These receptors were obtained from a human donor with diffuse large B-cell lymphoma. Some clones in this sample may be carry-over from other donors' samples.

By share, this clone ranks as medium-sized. CDR3 DNA: TGCGCCAGCAGCACGGCCGTTACGGGGGCTGGCTACACCTTC. As protein: CASSTAVTGAGYTF. The chain links TRBV5-1 to TRBJ1-2; TRBD1 might be the D (6 bases). Trimming cost V 4 bases and J 7 bases, with 17 bases left between them. The germline V gene has CDR1 SGHRS and CDR2 YFSETQ. The CDR3 runs to 14 residues.

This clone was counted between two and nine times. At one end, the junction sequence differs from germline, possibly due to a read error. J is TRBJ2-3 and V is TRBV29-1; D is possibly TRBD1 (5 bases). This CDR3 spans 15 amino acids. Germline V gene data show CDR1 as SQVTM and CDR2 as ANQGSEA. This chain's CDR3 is CSVDETAGLEDTQYF. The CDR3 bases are TGCAGTGTTGATGAAACGGCAGGGTTGGAAGATACGCAGTATTTT.

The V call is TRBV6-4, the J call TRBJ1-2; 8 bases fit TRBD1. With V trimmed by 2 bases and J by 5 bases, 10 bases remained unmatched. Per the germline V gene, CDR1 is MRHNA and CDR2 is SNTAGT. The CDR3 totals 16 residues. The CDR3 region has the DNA TGTGCCAGCAGTGACCAACCAGGACAGGGCCATTATGGCTACACCTTC. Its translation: CASSDQPGQGHYGYTF.

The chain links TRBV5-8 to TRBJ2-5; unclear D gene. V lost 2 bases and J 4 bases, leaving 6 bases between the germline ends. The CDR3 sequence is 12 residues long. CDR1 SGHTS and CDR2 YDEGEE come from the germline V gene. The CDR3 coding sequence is TGTGCCAGCAGCTTCCCGGGAGAGACCCAGTACTTC. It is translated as CASSFPGETQYF.

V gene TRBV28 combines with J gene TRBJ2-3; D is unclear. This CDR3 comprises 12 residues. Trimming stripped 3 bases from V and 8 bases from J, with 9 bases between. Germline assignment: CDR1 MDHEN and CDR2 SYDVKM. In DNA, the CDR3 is TGTGCCAGCAGTTTGGGGAAGGGTACGCAGTATTTT. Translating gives CASSLGKGTQYF.

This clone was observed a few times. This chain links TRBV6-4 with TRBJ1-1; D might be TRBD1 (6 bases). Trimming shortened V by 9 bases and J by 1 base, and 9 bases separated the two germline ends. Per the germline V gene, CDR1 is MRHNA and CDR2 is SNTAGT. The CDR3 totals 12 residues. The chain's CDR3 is CARTGKNTEAFF. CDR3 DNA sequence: TGTGCCAGAACAGGGAAGAACACTGAAGCTTTCTTT.

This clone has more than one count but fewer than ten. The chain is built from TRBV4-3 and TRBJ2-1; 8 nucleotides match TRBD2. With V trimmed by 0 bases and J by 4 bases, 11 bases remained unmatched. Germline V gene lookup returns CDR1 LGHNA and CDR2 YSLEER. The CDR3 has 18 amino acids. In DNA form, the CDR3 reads TGCGCCAGCAGCCAAGAGGGAGGGGCGGGGGGTTCATACAATGAGCAGTTCTTC. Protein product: CASSQEGGAGGSYNEQFF.

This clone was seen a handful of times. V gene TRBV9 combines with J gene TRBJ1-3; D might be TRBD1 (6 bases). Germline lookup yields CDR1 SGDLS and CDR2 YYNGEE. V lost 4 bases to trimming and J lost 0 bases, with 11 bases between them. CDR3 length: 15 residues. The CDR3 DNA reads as TGTGCCAGCAGCAGGGGGGTAGACTCTGGAAACACCATATATTTT. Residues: CASSRGVDSGNTIYF. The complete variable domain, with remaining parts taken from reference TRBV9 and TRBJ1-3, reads DSGVTQTPKHLITATGQRVTLRCSPRSGDLSVYWYQQSLDQGLQFLIQYYNGEERAKGNILERFSAQQFPDLHSELNLSSLELGDSALYFCASSRGVDSGNTIYFGEGSWLTVV.

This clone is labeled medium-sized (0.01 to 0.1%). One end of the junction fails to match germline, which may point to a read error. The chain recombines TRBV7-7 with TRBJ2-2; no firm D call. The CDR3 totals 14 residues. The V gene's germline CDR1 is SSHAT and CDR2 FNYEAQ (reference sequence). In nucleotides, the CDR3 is TGTGCTAGCAGCTTAGCAGGTCCTACCGGGGAGCTGTTTTTT. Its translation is CASSLAGPTGELFF.

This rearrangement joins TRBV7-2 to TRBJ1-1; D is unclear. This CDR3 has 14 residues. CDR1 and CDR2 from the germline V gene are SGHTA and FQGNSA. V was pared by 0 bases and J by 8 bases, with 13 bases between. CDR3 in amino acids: CASSLARLSLEAFF. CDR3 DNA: TGTGCCAGCAGCTTAGCGAGGCTCTCCTTGGAAGCTTTCTTT.

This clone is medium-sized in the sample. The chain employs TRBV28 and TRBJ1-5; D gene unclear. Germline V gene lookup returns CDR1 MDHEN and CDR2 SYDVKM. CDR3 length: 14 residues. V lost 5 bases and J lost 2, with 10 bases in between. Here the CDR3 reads CASSVGFGNQPQHF. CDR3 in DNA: TGTGCCAGCAGTGTAGGGTTCGGCAATCAGCCCCAGCATTTT.

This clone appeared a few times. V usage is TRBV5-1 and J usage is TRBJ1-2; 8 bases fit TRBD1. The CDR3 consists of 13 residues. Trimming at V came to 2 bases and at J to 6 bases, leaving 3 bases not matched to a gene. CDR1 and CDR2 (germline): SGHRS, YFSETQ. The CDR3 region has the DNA TGCGCCAGCAGCTTTACAGGGGGAGATGGCTACACCTTC. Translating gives CASSFTGGDGYTF.

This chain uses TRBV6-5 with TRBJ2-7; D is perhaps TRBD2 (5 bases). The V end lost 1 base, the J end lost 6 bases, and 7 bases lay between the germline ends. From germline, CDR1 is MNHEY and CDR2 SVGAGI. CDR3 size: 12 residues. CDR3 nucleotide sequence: TGTGCCAGCAGTTACTACGCGGGCGAGCAGTACTTC. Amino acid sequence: CASSYYAGEQYF.

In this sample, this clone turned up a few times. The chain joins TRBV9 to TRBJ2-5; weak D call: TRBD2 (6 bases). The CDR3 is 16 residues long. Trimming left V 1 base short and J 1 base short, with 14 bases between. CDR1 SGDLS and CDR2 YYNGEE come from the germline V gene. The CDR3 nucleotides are TGTGCCAGCAGCGTATTAGGACTACCCTCCCAAGAGACCCAGTACTTC. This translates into CASSVLGLPSQETQYF.

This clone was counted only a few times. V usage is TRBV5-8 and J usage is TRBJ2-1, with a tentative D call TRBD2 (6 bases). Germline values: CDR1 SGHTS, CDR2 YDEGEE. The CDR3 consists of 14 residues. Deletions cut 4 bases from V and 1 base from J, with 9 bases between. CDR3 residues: CASSPGTSYNEQFF. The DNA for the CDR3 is TGTGCCAGCAGCCCCGGGACTTCCTACAATGAGCAGTTCTTC.

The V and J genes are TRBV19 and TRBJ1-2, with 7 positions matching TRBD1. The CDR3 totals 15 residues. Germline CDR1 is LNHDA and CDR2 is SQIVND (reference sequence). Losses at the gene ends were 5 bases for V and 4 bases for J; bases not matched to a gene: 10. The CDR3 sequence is CASSRPTGYSYGYTF. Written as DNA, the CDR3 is TGTGCCAGTAGTCGCCCGACAGGGTATAGCTATGGCTACACCTTC.

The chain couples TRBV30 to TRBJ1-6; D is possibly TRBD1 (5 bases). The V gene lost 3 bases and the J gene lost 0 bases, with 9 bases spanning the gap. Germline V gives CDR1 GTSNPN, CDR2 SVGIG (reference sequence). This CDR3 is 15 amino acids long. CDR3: CAWRYRSSYNSPLHF. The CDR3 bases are TGTGCCTGGAGATACAGGAGCTCCTATAATTCACCCCTCCACTTT.

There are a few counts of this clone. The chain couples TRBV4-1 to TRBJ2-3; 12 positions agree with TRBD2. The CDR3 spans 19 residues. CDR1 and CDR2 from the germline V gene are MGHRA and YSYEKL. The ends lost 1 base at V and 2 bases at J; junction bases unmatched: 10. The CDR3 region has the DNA TGCGCCAGCAGCCAAGTCGGACTAGCGGGGAACGGGGTCACAGATACGCAGTATTTT. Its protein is CASSQVGLAGNGVTDTQYF.

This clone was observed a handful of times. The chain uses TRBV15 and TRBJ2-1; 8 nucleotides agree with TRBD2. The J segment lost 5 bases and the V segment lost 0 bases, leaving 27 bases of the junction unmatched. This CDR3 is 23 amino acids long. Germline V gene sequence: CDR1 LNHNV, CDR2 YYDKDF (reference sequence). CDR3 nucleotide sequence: TGTGCCACCAGCAGAGATGAGTATGGAGTAGGCGGCGGGGGGTTGACAAGGGACAATGAGCAGTTCTTC. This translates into CATSRDEYGVGGGGLTRDNEQFF. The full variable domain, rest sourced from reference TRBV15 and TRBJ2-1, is DAMVIQNPRYQVTQFGKPVTLSCSQTLNHNVMYWYQQKSSQAPKLLFHYYDKDFNNEADTPDNFQSRRPNTSFCFLDIRSPGLGDTAMYLCATSRDEYGVGGGGLTRDNEQFFGPGTRLTVL.

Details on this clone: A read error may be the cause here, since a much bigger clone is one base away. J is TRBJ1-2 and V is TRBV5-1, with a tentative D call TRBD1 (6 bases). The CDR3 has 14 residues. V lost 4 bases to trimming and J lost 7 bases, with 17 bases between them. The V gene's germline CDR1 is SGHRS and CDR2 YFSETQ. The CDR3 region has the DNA TGCGCCAGCAGCATGGCCGTTACGGGGGCTGGCTACACCTTC. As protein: CASSMAVTGAGYTF.

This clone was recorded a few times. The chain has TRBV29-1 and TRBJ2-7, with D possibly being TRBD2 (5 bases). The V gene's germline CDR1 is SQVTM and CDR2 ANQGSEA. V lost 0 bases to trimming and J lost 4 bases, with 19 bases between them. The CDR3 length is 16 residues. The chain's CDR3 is CSVEDRSSTTGYEQYF. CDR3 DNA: TGCAGCGTTGAAGATCGAAGTAGCACCACGGGATACGAGCAGTACTTC.

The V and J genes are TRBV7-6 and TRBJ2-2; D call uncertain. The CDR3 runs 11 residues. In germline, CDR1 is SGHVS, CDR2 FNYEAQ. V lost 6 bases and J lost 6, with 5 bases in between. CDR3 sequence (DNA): TGTGCCAGCAGTCCGCCCGGGGAGCTGTTTTTT. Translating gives CASSPPGELFF.

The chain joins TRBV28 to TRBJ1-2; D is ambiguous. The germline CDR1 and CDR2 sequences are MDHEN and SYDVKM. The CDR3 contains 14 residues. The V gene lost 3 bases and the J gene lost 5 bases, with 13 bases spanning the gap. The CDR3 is CASSFSYLPYGYTF. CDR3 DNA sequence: TGTGCCAGCAGTTTTAGCTATCTTCCTTATGGCTACACCTTC.

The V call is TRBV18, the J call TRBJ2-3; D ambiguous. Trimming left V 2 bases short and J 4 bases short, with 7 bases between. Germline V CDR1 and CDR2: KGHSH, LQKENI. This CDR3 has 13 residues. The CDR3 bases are TGTGCCAGCTCACCAAATTTAGCAGATACGCAGTATTTT. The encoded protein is CASSPNLADTQYF.

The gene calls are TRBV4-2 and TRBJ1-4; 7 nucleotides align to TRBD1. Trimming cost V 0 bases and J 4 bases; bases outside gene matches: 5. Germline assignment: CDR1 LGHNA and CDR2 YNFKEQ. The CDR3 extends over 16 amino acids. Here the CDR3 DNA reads TGTGCCAGCAGCCAAGAGCAACAGGGGCGTAATGAAAAACTGTTTTTT. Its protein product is CASSQEQQGRNEKLFF.

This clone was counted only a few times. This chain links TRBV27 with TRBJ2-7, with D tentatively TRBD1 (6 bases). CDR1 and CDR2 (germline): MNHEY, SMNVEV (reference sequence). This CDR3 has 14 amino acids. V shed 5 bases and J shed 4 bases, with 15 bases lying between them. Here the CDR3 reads CASSPQGPQYEQYF. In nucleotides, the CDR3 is TGTGCCAGCAGTCCCCAGGGGCCCCAATACGAGCAGTACTTC.